Presented here are 27 T cell receptor beta chains from one specimen sequenced in a study of early T cells in non-severe SARS-CoV-2 infection. Each CDR3 protein is one row after TCRdb ran MiXCR on the 5' RACE reads. The sample yields approximately 50,000 distinct CDR3 sequences, over 7% seen once. The sequenced sample consisted of whole blood. These TCRs come from an adult who was a healthcare worker with PCR-confirmed SARS-CoV-2 infection or an uninfected control (not recorded which).

This rearrangement joins TRBV12-3 or TRBV12-4 to TRBJ1-2; 8 positions agree with TRBD1. The length of the CDR3 is 14 residues. The junction had 10 bases not matched to a gene; V was cut back by 6 bases and J by 7 bases. This chain's CDR3 is CASRRQGKFGGYTF. CDR3 DNA sequence: TGTGCCAGCAGAAGACAGGGGAAGTTCGGTGGCTACACCTTC.

This chain connects TRBV7-3 to TRBJ2-2; D ambiguous. Germline CDR1 and CDR2: SGHTA and FQGTGA. The CDR3 length is 13 residues. V was trimmed by 1 base and J by 6 bases, leaving 6 bases between them. CDR3 protein: CASSLNGAGELFF. Here the CDR3 DNA reads TGTGCCAGCAGCTTAAATGGGGCCGGGGAGCTGTTTTTT.

This clonotype has ten or more counts. The CDR3 reads CASSPESDYGYTF. For the CDR3, the DNA is TGTGCCAGCTCACCGGAAAGTGACTATGGCTACACCTTC. This rearrangement joins TRBV18 to TRBJ1-2, with D uncertain. CDR1 and CDR2 from the germline V gene are KGHSH and LQKENI. The CDR3 covers 13 residues. V was shortened by 3 bases and J by 3 bases, with 8 bases between the two germline ends.

The sample holds a few counts of this clonotype. The V call is TRBV12-3 or TRBV12-4, the J call TRBJ1-5, with unresolved D. Trimming shortened V by 5 bases and J by 3 bases, and 8 bases separated the two germline ends. CDR3 length: 13 amino acids. The CDR3 nucleotides are TGTGCCAGCAGTCGGACGGTCAATCAGCCCCAGCATTTT. Translated: CASSRTVNQPQHF.

This clonotype was detected many times. CDR3 amino acids: CASSMQARGGQYF. As DNA, the CDR3 is TGTGCCAGTAGTATGCAGGCCAGGGGTGGGCAGTATTTT. This chain joins TRBV19 and TRBJ2-3; D is possibly TRBD1 (6 bases). Trimming cost V 3 bases and J 11 bases, with 15 bases left between them. CDR1 is LNHDA, CDR2 SQIVND, per germline (reference sequence). The CDR3 is made up of 13 amino acids.

This clonotype was seen repeatedly, ten times or more. The chain is built from TRBV30 and TRBJ1-5, with a possible D match to TRBD1 (5 bases). CDR3 length: 15 amino acids. V was pared by 0 bases and J by 5 bases, with 14 bases between. Germline V gene data show CDR1 as GTSNPN and CDR2 as SVGIG (reference sequence). The DNA of the CDR3 is TGTGCCTGGAGTGTATCCGACAGCAGAGATCAGCCCCAGCATTTT. Its translation: CAWSVSDSRDQPQHF.

This clonotype was recorded a few times. The chain uses TRBV3-1 and TRBJ2-1, with 10 bases matching TRBD2. Germline loops: CDR1 LGHDT, CDR2 YNNKEL (reference sequence). J was trimmed by 7 bases and V by 2 bases; bases with no gene match: 8. The CDR3 covers 16 residues. CDR3 nucleotides: TGTGCCAGCAGCCAATTCGAGCTAGCGGGAGTTAATGAGCAGTTCTTC. It is translated as CASSQFELAGVNEQFF.

This clonotype was counted only a few times. The J gene is TRBJ2-7, the V gene TRBV5-1, with 9 bases lining up with TRBD1. J was trimmed by 1 base and V by 3 bases; bases with no gene match: 2. Germline V gives CDR1 SGHRS, CDR2 YFSETQ. The CDR3 contains 14 residues. Here the CDR3 reads CASSWTGASYEQYF. Here the CDR3 DNA reads TGCGCCAGCAGCTGGACAGGGGCTTCCTACGAGCAGTACTTC.

J is TRBJ2-5 and V is TRBV5-1; TRBD2 aligns across 11 bases. CDR1 and CDR2 from the germline V gene are SGHRS and YFSETQ. The CDR3 has 17 residues. Losses at the gene ends were 4 bases for V and 2 bases for J; bases not matched to a gene: 10. The DNA of the CDR3 is TGCGCCAGCAGCCCGCCCGGGACTAGCGGCGCTCAAGAGACCCAGTACTTC. Its protein is CASSPPGTSGAQETQYF.

V usage is TRBV5-1 and J usage is TRBJ2-2; possibly TRBD1 for D (6 bases). The length of the CDR3 is 13 residues. Trimming shortened V by 3 bases and J by 5 bases, and 8 bases separated the two germline ends. Germline V gene data show CDR1 as SGHRS and CDR2 as YFSETQ. Here the CDR3 DNA reads TGCGCCAGCAGCTGGGGGCCGACCGGGGAGCTGTTTTTT. It is translated as CASSWGPTGELFF.

This clonotype was found a few times. The chain recombines TRBV6-2 or TRBV6-3 with TRBJ2-3; D not resolved. Germline V gives CDR1 MNHEY, CDR2 SVGEGT. There are 14 residues in the CDR3. V shed 5 bases and J shed 0 bases, with 9 bases lying between them. The DNA of the CDR3 is TGTGCCAGCAGTCCAGCCACTAGCACAGATACGCAGTATTTT. This gives the protein CASSPATSTDTQYF.

The chain carries TRBV11-3 and TRBJ1-4, with unresolved D. The CDR3 has 13 amino acids. Germline V gives CDR1 SGHNT, CDR2 YENEEA. V lost 1 base and J lost 4, with 4 bases in between. The CDR3 DNA follows: TGTGCCAGCAGCTTAGGCATTAATGAAAAACTGTTTTTT. Amino acids: CASSLGINEKLFF.

This clonotype was recorded many times. The chain links TRBV7-6 to TRBJ2-3, with TRBD2 matching 14 bases. The ends lost 3 bases at V and 5 bases at J; junction bases unmatched: 7. Germline V gene sequence: CDR1 SGHVS, CDR2 FNYEAQ. The CDR3 extends over 17 amino acids. Here the CDR3 reads CASSLSGTSGGGDTQYF. CDR3 coding DNA: TGTGCCAGCAGCTTGTCAGGGACTAGCGGGGGAGGAGATACGCAGTATTTT.

The chain recombines TRBV11-2 with TRBJ1-6; 10 nucleotides match TRBD1. The germline gives CDR1 SGHAT, CDR2 FQNNGV. CDR3 length: 16 residues. The V segment lost 1 base and the J segment 11 bases; nucleotides outside the gene matches: 8. The chain's CDR3 is CASSLAATGGMTPLHF. CDR3 DNA: TGTGCCAGCAGCTTAGCCGCGACAGGGGGCATGACACCCCTCCACTTT.

This clonotype was found many times. The rearrangement links TRBV18 to TRBJ2-5; D gene uncertain. V dropped 4 bases and J dropped 1 base, with 16 bases sitting between them. The CDR3 sequence is 16 residues long. Germline CDR1 is KGHSH and CDR2 is LQKENI. CDR3 region: CASSLFGTQSQETQYF. The CDR3 DNA reads TGTGCCAGCTCACTGTTCGGAACACAAAGCCAAGAGACCCAGTACTTC. The full variable domain, its missing parts supplied by reference TRBV18 and TRBJ2-5, is NAGVMQNPRHLVRRRGQEARLRCSPMKGHSHVYWYRQLPEEGLKFMVYLQKENIIDESGMPKERFSAEFPKEGPSILRIQQVVRGDSAAYFCASSLFGTQSQETQYFGPGTRLLVL.

This clonotype was seen repeatedly, ten times or more. The genes are TRBV12-3 or TRBV12-4 and TRBJ1-2; the match to TRBD1 covers 11 bases. With V trimmed by 2 bases and J by 2 bases, 1 base remained unmatched. There are 15 residues in the CDR3. For the CDR3, the DNA is TGTGCCAGCAGTTTAAGGACAGGGGGCAACTATGGCTACACCTTC. It specifies CASSLRTGGNYGYTF.

The chain couples TRBV20-1 to TRBJ1-4, with 7 bases that match TRBD1. Unmatched junction bases numbered 3, after V lost 3 bases and J lost 8 bases. Germline lookup yields CDR1 DFQATT and CDR2 SNEGSKA (reference sequence). The CDR3 length is 12 residues. CDR3 in DNA: TGCAGTGCTAGCAGGGGGAGGGAAAAACTGTTTTTT. It codes for CSASRGREKLFF.

This rearrangement joins TRBV3-1 to TRBJ2-4; 11 nucleotides match TRBD2. The junction had 4 bases not matched to a gene; V was cut back by 8 bases and J by 1 base. Germline assignment: CDR1 LGHDT and CDR2 YNNKEL (reference sequence). CDR3 length equals 15 residues. The CDR3 DNA sequence: TGTGCCAGCTGCTCTAGCGGGGGGGCCAAAAACATTCAGTACTTC. Translation gives CASCSSGGAKNIQYF.

This clonotype is medium-sized by share. The rearrangement joins TRBV29-1 to TRBJ2-7; D call uncertain. This CDR3 has 12 residues. Germline CDR1 reads SQVTM; CDR2 reads ANQGSEA. Trimming took off 7 bases at V and 4 bases at J, with 14 bases between the two ends. CDR3 residues: CSASTLGYEQYF. CDR3 bases: TGCAGCGCTAGTACATTGGGGTACGAGCAGTACTTC.

The chain recombines TRBV11-2 with TRBJ1-6; D gene ambiguous. V was cut by 5 bases and J by 4 bases, with 12 bases left in between. The germline V gene encodes CDR1 SGHAT and CDR2 FQNNGV. The CDR3 contains 15 residues. This CDR3 is CASSPGRKYNSPLHF. The CDR3 DNA follows: TGTGCCAGCAGCCCCGGACGGAAATATAATTCACCCCTCCACTTT.

This clonotype was found many times. This sequence joins TRBV7-2 and TRBJ2-1, with TRBD2 identical over 8 bases. V shed 1 base, J shed 9 bases, and the junction held 8 bases outside the gene matches. In germline, CDR1 is SGHTA, CDR2 FQGNSA. CDR3 length: 15 residues. CDR3 sequence (DNA): TGTGCCAGCAGCTTAGAGAGAGGGCGGGAGGCTGAGCAGTTCTTC. It specifies CASSLERGREAEQFF.

The chain couples TRBV12-3 or TRBV12-4 to TRBJ2-1, with D possibly matching TRBD2 (6 bases). CDR3 length: 15 residues. The ends were cut back, 1 base at V and 4 bases at J, with 11 bases in the middle. The CDR3 loop reads CASSLEGSGYNEQFF. DNA of the CDR3: TGTGCCAGCAGTTTAGAGGGTAGCGGTTACAATGAGCAGTTCTTC.

This clonotype was counted ten times or more. The rearrangement links TRBV3-1 to TRBJ2-7; TRBD2 matches at 8 bases. V dropped 1 base and J dropped 6; count of bases not matched to a gene: 5. Germline V CDR1 and CDR2: LGHDT, YNNKEL (reference sequence). CDR3 size: 14 residues. The DNA for the CDR3 is TGTGCCAGCAGCCAAGTGGGACTAGAGGCCGAGCAGTACTTC. Its protein is CASSQVGLEAEQYF.

This clonotype was observed at least ten times. V gene TRBV20-1 combines with J gene TRBJ2-1, with 11 nucleotides matching TRBD1. This CDR3 comprises 16 residues. CDR1 is DFQATT, CDR2 SNEGSKA, per germline (reference sequence). The V gene end was trimmed by 2 bases and the J gene end by 2 bases; junction bases not matched to a gene: 5. In DNA form, the CDR3 reads TGCAGTGCTAGACCTCCGGGACAGGGGGCCTACAATGAGCAGTTCTTC. This translates into CSARPPGQGAYNEQFF.

The table lists this clonotype with a few counts. The rearrangement uses TRBV30 and TRBJ2-1; no firm D call. Germline-derived CDR1 and CDR2 are GTSNPN and SVGIG (reference sequence). The CDR3 extends over 13 amino acids. V gave up 4 bases and J gave up 6 bases, with 13 bases separating them. CDR3 nucleotide sequence: TGTGCCTGGACCCCCGGGTTCTCCAATGAGCAGTTCTTC. It is translated as CAWTPGFSNEQFF.

Notes on this clonotype: The missing conserved phenylalanine or tryptophan at the end of this CDR3 makes a read error likely. This sequence joins TRBV2 and TRBJ2-3; 11 nucleotides line up with TRBD1. The CDR3 is 16 amino acids. The germline CDR1 and CDR2 sequences are SNHLY and FYNNEI. With V trimmed by 6 bases and J by 2 bases, 7 bases remained unmatched. In DNA form, the CDR3 reads TGTGCCAGCAGGGATGGGACAGGGGGGCTCACAGATACGCAGTATTTG. Amino acids: CASRDGTGGLTDTQYL.

The chain uses TRBV14 and TRBJ2-3, with D hard to call. The V and J ends lost 2 bases and 2 bases respectively, with 11 bases between them. This CDR3 contains 15 residues. The germline V gene has CDR1 SGHDN and CDR2 FVKESK. CDR3 in DNA: TGTGCCAGCAGCCAATCCACACCGTTCACAGATACGCAGTATTTT. Translation: CASSQSTPFTDTQYF. Full variable domain (missing parts from reference TRBV14 and TRBJ2-3): EAGVTQFPSHSVIEKGQTVTLRCDPISGHDNLYWYRRVMGKEIKFLLHFVKESKQDESGMPNNRFLAERTGGTYSTLKVQPAELEDSGVYFCASSQSTPFTDTQYFGPGTRLTVL.